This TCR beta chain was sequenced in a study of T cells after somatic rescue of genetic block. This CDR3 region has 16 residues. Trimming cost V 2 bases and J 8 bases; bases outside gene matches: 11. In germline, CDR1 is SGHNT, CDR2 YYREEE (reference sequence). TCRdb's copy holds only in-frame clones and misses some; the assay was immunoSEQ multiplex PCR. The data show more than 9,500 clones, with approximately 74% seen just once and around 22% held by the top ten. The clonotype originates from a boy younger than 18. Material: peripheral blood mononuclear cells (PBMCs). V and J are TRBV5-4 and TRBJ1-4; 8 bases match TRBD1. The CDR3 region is CASSLNQGASSEKLFF. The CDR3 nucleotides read TGTGCCAGCAGCTTAAACCAGGGGGCGTCAAGCGAAAAACTGTTTTTT.